This T cell receptor (beta chain) was obtained from a study of Graves' ophthalmopathy and Graves' hyperthyroidism. From RNA, the CDR3 regions of TCR beta chains were amplified and sequenced. RT-PCR in the first round used HTBI primers; a second-round multiplex PCR followed. TCRdb re-called the multiplex PCR reads through MiXCR, storing one row per CDR3 protein. Found here are 300,000 to 500,000 distinct CDR3 sequences, approximately 15% of them singletons; the top ten hold 5.5% to 8%. Notes on the study in general: Predictions made by the model for ophthalmopathy progression reached roughly 71% sensitivity and about 72% specificity. In blood appeared most of the expanded thyroid clonotypes whose frequency exceeded 0.001.

A note on this clonotype: Antigen: not known. This may be a read error: a much more frequent sequence differs by one nucleotide.

The germline CDR1 and CDR2 sequences are DFQATT and SNEGSKA (reference sequence). This CDR3 contains 12 residues. V was shortened by 3 bases and J by 1 base, with 7 bases between the two germline ends. The chain links TRBV20-1 to TRBJ2-7; a possible D gene is TRBD2 (6 bases). The sequence was obtained from a woman under 30 with stable Graves' hyperthyroidism. The specimen was peripheral blood. CDR3: CSASGSSYEQYF. The CDR3 nucleotides are TGCAGTGCTAGCGGGAGTTCCTACGAGCAGTACTTC.